This T cell receptor beta chain is drawn from a study of shared clonotypes between healthy human individuals. The CD4+ fraction was divided into a CD45RA+ naive subset and a CD45RA-negative memory subset. The genomic DNA of each subset was split evenly across several immunoSEQ plates. The table came from immunoSEQ multiplex PCR; TCRdb's copy has only in-frame clones and leaves some out. The profile covers about 1 million clones, with roughly 80% appearing a single time and 1.4% taken by the ten largest. Germline V gene data show CDR1 as MNHEY and CDR2 as SMNVEV (reference sequence). V was pared by 5 bases and J by 6 bases, with 9 bases of the junction left unmatched. This CDR3 contains 15 residues.

The receptor's source is a man aged 18 to 35 in good health. J is TRBJ1-2 and V is TRBV27; 10 bases fit TRBD1. The sample comprised memory CD4+ T cells sorted from blood. Noted subset: CD45RA-negative fraction. Written as DNA, the CDR3 is TGTGCCAGCAGTGTATTGACAGGGGGCTCAAATGGCTACACCTTC. It encodes CASSVLTGGSNGYTF.